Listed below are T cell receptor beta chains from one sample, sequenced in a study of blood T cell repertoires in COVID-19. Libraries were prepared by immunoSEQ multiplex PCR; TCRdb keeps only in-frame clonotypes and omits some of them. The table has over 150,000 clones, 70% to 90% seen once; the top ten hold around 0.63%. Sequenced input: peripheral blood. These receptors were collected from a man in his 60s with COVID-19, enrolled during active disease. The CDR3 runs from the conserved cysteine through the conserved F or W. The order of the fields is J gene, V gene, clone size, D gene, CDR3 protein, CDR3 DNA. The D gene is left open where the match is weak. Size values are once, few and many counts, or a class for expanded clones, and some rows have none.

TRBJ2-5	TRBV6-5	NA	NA	CASSYSRVETQYF	TGTGCCAGCAGTTACTCGAGGGTTGAGACCCAGTACTTC
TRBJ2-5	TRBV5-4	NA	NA	CASSLLTRETQYF	TGTGCCAGCAGCTTACTAACGCGGGAGACCCAGTACTTC
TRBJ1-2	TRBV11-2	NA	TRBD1	CASSAGGTSNYGYTF	TGTGCCAGCAGTGCAGGGGGTACATCTAACTATGGCTACACCTTC
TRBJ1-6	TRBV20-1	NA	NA	CSASFIQGRSGSPLHF	TGCAGTGCTAGTTTTATTCAGGGTCGTTCTGGTTCACCCCTCCACTTT
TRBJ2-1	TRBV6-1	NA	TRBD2	CASSEDISGGAHRYNEQFF	TGTGCCAGCAGTGAAGATATTAGCGGGGGGGCCCACCGTTACAATGAGCAGTTCTTC
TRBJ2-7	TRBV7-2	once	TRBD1	CASSSQGGPYEQYF	TGTGCCAGCAGCTCACAGGGGGGCCCCTACGAGCAGTACTTC
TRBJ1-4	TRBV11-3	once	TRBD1	CASSSDRGRSSRDNEKLFF	TGTGCCAGCAGCTCGGACAGGGGACGAAGTTCCCGGGATAATGAAAAACTGTTTTTT
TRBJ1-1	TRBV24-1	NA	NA	CATSSAMNTEAFF	TGTGCCACCAGTAGCGCAATGAACACTGAAGCTTTCTTT
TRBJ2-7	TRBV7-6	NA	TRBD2	CASSLTSGSSYEQYF	TGTGCCAGCAGCTTGACTAGCGGGAGTTCATACGAGCAGTACTTC
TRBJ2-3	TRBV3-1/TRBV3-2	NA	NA	CASSRRGGSADTQYF	TGTGCCAGCAGCCGCCGCGGAGGAAGCGCAGATACGCAGTATTTT
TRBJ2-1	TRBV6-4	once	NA	CASSPSESSYNEQFF	TGTGCCAGCAGCCCTAGCGAGAGCTCCTACAATGAGCAGTTCTTC
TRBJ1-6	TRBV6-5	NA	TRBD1	CASSPRQGPSSPLHF	TGTGCCAGCAGTCCAAGACAGGGGCCCTCTTCACCCCTCCACTTT
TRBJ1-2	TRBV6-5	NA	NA	CASKTAPRGGYTF	TGTGCCAGCAAAACGGCACCCCGGGGTGGCTACACCTTC
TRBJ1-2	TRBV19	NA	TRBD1	CASRDGQGAYYGYTF	TGTGCCAGTAGAGATGGACAGGGGGCATACTATGGCTACACCTTC
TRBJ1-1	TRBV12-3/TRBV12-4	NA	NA	CASRGAQNTEAFF	TGTGCCAGCAGGGGGGCCCAGAACACTGAAGCTTTCTTT
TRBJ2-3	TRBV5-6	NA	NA	CASSPILGGTETTDTQYF	TGTGCCAGCAGCCCAATCCTTGGGGGCACAGAGACCACAGATACGCAGTATTTT
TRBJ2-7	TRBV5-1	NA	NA	CASSLVGQGQYEQYF	TGCGCCAGCAGCTTGGTTGGTCAGGGACAATACGAGCAGTACTTC
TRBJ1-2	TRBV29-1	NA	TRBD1	CSVPGTDYGYTF	TGCAGCGTACCCGGGACAGACTATGGCTACACCTTC
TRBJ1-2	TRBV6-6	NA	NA	CASNRDMPYGYTF	TGTGCCAGCAATAGAGACATGCCCTATGGCTACACCTTC
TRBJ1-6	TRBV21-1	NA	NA	CASSTIYNSPLHF	TGTGCCAGCAGCACCATTTATAATTCACCCCTCCACTTT
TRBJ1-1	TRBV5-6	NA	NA	CASSYRDRDTEAFF	TGTGCCAGCAGCTACAGGGACCGGGACACTGAAGCTTTCTTT
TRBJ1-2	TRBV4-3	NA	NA	CASSQDPLSGGYTF	TGCGCCAGCAGCCAAGACCCCCTAAGTGGTGGCTACACCTTC
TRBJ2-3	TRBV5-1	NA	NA	CASSPRGFNTDTQYF	TGCGCCAGCAGCCCCAGGGGTTTTAACACAGATACGCAGTATTTT
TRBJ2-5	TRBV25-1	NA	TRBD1	CASSKPGTVKTQYF	TGTGCCAGCAGTAAGCCCGGGACAGTTAAGACCCAGTACTTC
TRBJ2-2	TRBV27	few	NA	CASSLTWQGLTGELFF	TGTGCCAGCAGTTTAACGTGGCAGGGGTTAACCGGGGAGCTGTTTTTT
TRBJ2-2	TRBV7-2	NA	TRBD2	CASSSWTSGGAYGELFF	TGTGCCAGCAGCTCCTGGACTAGCGGGGGGGCCTACGGGGAGCTGTTTTTT
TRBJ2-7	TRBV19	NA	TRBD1	CASSRGQGATYEQYF	TGTGCCAGTAGTAGGGGACAGGGGGCTACCTACGAGCAGTACTTC
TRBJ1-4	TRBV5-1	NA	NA	CASSSSGTTNEKLFF	TGCGCCAGCAGCTCCTCGGGAACAACTAATGAAAAACTGTTTTTT
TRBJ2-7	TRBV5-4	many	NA	CASSFGGAGEQYF	TGTGCCAGCAGCTTTGGGGGGGCTGGGGAGCAGTACTTC
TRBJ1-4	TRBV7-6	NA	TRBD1	CASSLASQGVTNEKLFF	TGTGCCAGCAGCTTAGCGAGCCAGGGGGTAACTAATGAAAAACTGTTTTTT
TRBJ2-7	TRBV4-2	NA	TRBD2	CASSRGGDGLGEQYF	TGTGCCAGCAGCCGGGGGGGGGATGGTCTTGGCGAGCAGTACTTC